This T cell receptor (beta chain) was sequenced in a study of shared clonotypes between healthy human individuals. Overall study: CD4 naive cells filled three plates per donor, CD4 memory three, CD8 naive two and CD8 memory one. Findings and caveats of the study: Sequencing depth was expected to affect clonotype sharing among donors.

Samples underwent the assay at deep level. Generated by immunoSEQ multiplex PCR, the TCRdb table keeps only in-frame clones and is missing some. The sample consists of about 1.1 million clones, about 80% of them appearing once. V was trimmed by 5 bases and J by 1 base, leaving 15 bases between them. The CDR3 extends over 15 amino acids. Looked up from germline, CDR1 is MNHNS and CDR2 is SASEGT. Into CD45RA+ naive and CD45RA-negative memory subsets, the CD4+ cells were split. This clone was detected a few times. What it binds is not known. This sequence originates from a man aged 18-30 years in good health. Some clones in this sample may be carry-over from other donors' samples. J is TRBJ2-7 and V is TRBV6-1, with D perhaps TRBD1 (5 bases). Material for sequencing was memory CD4+ T cells from PBMCs. The subset is: CD45RA-negative fraction. DNA for the CDR3: TGTGCCAGCAGTACACAGGTGTTTGAGTCCTACGAGCAGTACTTC. Amino acid sequence: CASSTQVFESYEQYF.